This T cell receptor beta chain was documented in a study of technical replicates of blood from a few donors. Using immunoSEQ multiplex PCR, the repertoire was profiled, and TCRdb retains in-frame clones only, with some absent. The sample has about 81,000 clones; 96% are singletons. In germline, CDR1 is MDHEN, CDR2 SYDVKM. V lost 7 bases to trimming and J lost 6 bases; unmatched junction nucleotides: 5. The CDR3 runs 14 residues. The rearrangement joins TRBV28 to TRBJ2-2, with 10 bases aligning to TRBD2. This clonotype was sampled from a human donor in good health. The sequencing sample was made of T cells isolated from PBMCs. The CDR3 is CASTPSGSSGELFF. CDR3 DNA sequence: TGTGCCAGCACCCCTAGCGGGAGTTCCGGGGAGCTGTTTTTT.